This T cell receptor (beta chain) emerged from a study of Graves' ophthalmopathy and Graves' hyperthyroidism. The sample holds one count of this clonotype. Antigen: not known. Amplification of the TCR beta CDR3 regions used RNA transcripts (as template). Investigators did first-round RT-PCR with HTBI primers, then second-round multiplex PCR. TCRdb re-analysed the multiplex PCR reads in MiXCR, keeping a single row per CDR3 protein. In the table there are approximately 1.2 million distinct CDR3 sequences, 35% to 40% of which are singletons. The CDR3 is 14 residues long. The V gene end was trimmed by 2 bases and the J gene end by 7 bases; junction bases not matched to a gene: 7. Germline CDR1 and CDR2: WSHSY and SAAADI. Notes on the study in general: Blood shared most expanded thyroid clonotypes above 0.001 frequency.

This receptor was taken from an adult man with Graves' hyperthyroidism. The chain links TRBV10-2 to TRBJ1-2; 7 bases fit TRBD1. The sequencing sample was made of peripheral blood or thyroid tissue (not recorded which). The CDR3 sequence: CASSEGDRVSGYTF. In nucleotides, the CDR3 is TGCGCCAGCAGTGAGGGCGACAGGGTCTCTGGCTACACCTTC.